Described below is a single TCR beta chain sequence and its context. Its target is unknown. The data belong to a study of T cell responses to AZD1222 COVID-19 vaccine. Study-wide results and limits: Seropositive status at baseline applied to only 5 or 6 AZD1222 recipients.

Using immunoSEQ multiplex PCR, the repertoire was profiled, and TCRdb retains in-frame clones only, with some absent. The table includes about 110,000 clones, about nine tenths detected once. The specimen was peripheral blood, collected on day 0 of AZD1222 vaccination. This clonotype was sampled from an adult in good health.

The CDR3 protein is CARPPWEQYF. The CDR3 DNA reads TGTGCCCGCCCCCCTTGGGAGCAGTACTTC. J is TRBJ2-7 and V is TRBV21-1. TRBV21-1 counts as a pseudogene. The length of the CDR3 is 10 residues.